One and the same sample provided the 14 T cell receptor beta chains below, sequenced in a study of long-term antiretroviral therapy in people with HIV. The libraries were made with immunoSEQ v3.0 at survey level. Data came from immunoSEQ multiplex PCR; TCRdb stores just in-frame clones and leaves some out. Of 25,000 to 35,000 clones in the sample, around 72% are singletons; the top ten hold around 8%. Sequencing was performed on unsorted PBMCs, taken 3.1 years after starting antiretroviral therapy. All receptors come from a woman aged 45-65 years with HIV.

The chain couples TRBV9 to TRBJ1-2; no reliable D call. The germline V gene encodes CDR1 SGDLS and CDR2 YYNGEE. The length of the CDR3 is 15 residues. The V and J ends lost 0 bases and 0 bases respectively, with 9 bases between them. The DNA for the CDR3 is TGTGCCAGCAGCGTAGACCAGATAGCTAACTATGGCTACACCTTC. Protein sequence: CASSVDQIANYGYTF. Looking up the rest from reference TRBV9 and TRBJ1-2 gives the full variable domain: DSGVTQTPKHLITATGQRVTLRCSPRSGDLSVYWYQQSLDQGLQFLIQYYNGEERAKGNILERFSAQQFPDLHSELNLSSLELGDSALYFCASSVDQIANYGYTFGSGTRLTVV.

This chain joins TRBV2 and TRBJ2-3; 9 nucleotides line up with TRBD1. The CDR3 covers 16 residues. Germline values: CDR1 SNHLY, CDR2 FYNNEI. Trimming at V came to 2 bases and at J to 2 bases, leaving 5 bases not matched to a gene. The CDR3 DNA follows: TGTGCCAGCAGTGAATTGGGGACAGGGAACACAGATACGCAGTATTTT. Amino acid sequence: CASSELGTGNTDTQYF.

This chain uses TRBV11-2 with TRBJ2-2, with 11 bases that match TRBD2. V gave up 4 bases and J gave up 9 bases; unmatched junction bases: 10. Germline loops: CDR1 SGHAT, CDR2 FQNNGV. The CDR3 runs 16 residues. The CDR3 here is CASSSILAGVNRELFF. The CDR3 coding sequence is TGTGCCAGCAGCTCCATACTAGCGGGGGTAAACAGGGAGCTGTTTTTT.

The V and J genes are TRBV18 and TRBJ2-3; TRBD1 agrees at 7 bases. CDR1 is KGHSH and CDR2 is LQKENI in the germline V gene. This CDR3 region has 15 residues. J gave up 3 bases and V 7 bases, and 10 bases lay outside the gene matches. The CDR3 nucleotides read TGTGCCAGCTTTTTGACAGGGAGTGGGACAGATACGCAGTATTTT. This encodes CASFLTGSGTDTQYF. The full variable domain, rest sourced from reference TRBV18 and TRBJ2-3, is NAGVMQNPRHLVRRRGQEARLRCSPMKGHSHVYWYRQLPEEGLKFMVYLQKENIIDESGMPKERFSAEFPKEGPSILRIQQVVRGDSAAYFCASFLTGSGTDTQYFGPGTRLTVL.

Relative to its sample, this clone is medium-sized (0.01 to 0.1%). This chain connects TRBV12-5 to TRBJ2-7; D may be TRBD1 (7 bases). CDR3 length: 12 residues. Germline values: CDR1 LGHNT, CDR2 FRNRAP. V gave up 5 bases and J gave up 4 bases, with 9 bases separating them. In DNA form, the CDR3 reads TGTGCTAGTGGTCCAGGGGGGTACGAGCAGTACTTC. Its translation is CASGPGGYEQYF.

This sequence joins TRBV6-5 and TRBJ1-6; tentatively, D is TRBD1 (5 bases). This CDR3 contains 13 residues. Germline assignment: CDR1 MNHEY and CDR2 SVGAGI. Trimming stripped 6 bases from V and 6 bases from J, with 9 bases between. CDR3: CASSREGNSPLHF. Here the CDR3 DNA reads TGTGCCAGCAGCAGGGAAGGTAATTCACCCCTCCACTTT.

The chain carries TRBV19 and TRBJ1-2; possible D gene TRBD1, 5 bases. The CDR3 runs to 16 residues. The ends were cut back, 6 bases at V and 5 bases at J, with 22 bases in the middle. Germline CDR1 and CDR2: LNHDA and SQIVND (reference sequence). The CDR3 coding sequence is TGTGCCAGTAGAAGGGGTGGCCCCAGGACGGAATATGGCTACACCTTC. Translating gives CASRRGGPRTEYGYTF.

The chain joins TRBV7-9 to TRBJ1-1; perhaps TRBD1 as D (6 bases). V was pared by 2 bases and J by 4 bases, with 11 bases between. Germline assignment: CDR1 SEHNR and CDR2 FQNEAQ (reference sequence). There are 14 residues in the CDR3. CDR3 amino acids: CASSLHGGGTEAFF. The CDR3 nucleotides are TGTGCCAGCAGCTTACACGGGGGCGGCACTGAAGCTTTCTTT. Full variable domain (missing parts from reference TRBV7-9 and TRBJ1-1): DTGVSQNPRHKITKRGQNVTFRCDPISEHNRLYWYRQTLGQGPEFLTYFQNEAQLEKSRLLSDRFSAERPKGSFSTLEIQRTEQGDSAMYLCASSLHGGGTEAFFGQGTRLTVV.

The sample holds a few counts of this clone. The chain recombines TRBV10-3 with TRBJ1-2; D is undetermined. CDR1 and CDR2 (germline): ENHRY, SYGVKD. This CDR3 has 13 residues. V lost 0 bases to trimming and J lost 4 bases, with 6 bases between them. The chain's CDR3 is CAISESGPYGYTF. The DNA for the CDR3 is TGTGCCATCAGTGAGTCAGGACCCTATGGCTACACCTTC.

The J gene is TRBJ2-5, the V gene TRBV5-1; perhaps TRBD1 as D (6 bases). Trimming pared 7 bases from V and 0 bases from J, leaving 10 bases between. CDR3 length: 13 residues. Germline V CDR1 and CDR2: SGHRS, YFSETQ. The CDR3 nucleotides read TGCGCCAGCCGGGACACTGACCAAGAGACCCAGTACTTC. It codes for CASRDTDQETQYF.

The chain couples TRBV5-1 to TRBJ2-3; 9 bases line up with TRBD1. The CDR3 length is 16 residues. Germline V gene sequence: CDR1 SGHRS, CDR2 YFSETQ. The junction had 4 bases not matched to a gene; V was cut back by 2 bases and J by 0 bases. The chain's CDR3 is CASSFTGGSSTDTQYF. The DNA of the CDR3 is TGCGCCAGCAGCTTCACAGGGGGCTCTAGCACAGATACGCAGTATTTT.

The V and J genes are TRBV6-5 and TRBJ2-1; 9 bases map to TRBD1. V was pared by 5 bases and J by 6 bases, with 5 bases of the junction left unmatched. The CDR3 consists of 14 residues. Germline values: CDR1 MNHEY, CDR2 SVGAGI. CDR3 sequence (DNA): TGTGCCAGCAGTCAACCGGGACAGGGCAATGAGCAGTTCTTC. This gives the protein CASSQPGQGNEQFF.

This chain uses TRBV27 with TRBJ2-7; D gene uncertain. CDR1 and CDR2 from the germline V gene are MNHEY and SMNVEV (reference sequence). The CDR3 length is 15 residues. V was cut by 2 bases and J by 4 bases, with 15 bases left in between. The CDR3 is CASSLGPPVVYEQYF. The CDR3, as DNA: TGTGCCAGCAGTTTAGGCCCCCCGGTTGTGTACGAGCAGTACTTC.

Written as DNA, the CDR3 is TGTGCCAGTAACTCTGGAGGGAACACTGAAGCTTTCTTT. This translates into CASNSGGNTEAFF. The rearrangement links TRBV19 to TRBJ1-1; D is unclear. The germline CDR1 and CDR2 sequences are LNHDA and SQIVND (reference sequence). There are 13 residues in the CDR3. The V and J ends lost 7 bases and 1 base respectively, with 10 bases between them. The full variable domain, with the rest looked up from reference TRBV19 and TRBJ1-1, is DGGITQSPKYLFRKEGQNVTLSCEQNLNHDAMYWYRQDPGQGLRLIYYSQIVNDFQKGDIAEGYSVSREKKESFPLTVTSAQKNPTAFYLCASNSGGNTEAFFGQGTRLTVV.